This T cell receptor beta chain derives from a study of T cells in Graves' hyperthyroidism and ophthalmopathy. Ten or more counts support this clonotype. Amplification targeted TCR beta CDR3 regions from RNA transcripts. Initially, a first-round RT-PCR of the TCR CDR3 employed the HTBI primer set. TCRdb reanalysed the multiplex PCR reads using MiXCR and keeps one entry per CDR3 protein. The sample gives some 200,000 distinct CDR3 sequences, about a sixth of which show up once; around 52% is in the top ten. Graves' hyperthyroidism showing no ophthalmopathy progression within 18 months was considered stable. Thyroid ultrasound and orbital computed tomography, with clinical symptoms and serum thyroxine and TRAb, informed diagnoses. The CDR3 contains 14 residues. Trimming took 2 bases from V and 4 from J, leaving 9 bases between them. Germline values: CDR1 MNHNS, CDR2 SASEGT.

The receptor's source is a woman aged 50 to 60 with Graves' hyperthyroidism. This chain connects TRBV6-1 to TRBJ2-1, with D uncertain. The specimen was blood. CDR3 nucleotide sequence: TGTGCCAGCAGTGAAAAGACGGAGTACAATGAGCAGTTCTTC. Translated, it gives CASSEKTEYNEQFF.